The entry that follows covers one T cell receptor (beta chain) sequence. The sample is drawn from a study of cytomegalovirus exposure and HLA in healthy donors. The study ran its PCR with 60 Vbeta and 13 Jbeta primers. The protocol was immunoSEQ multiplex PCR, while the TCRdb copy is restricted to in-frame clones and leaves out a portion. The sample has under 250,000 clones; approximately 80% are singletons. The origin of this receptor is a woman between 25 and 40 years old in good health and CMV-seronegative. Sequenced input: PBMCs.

CDR3 in amino acids: CASSYSPTGYEQYF. The DNA of the CDR3 is TGTGCCAGCAGTTACTCGCCCACGGGCTACGAGCAGTACTTC. V gene TRBV6-5 combines with J gene TRBJ2-7; D not certain. The CDR3 has 14 amino acids. V was pared by 0 bases and J by 3 bases, with 9 bases between. Germline V gene data show CDR1 as MNHEY and CDR2 as SVGAGI.